A single sample gave rise to the 9 T cell receptor beta chains below, sequenced in a study of neurological immune-mediated disorders. One entry per CDR3 protein, called by TCRdb with MiXCR from the 5' RACE reads. Here the sample spans some 54,000 distinct CDR3 sequences, over 8.5% being singletons. Stated time point: longitudinal time-point 1 (baseline). The specimen sequenced was PBMCs. The receptors stem from a male donor with HTLV-1-associated myelopathy (HAM/TSP).

This clonotype was observed many times. This chain uses TRBV7-9 with TRBJ2-1; D tentatively reads TRBD1 or TRBD2 (6 bases each). The germline V gene encodes CDR1 SEHNR and CDR2 FQNEAQ (reference sequence). This CDR3 contains 13 residues. V lost 4 bases and J lost 8, with 12 bases in between. The CDR3, as DNA: TGTGCCAGCAGCTCGTCGGGGGCAGATGAGCAGTTCTTC. Translation gives CASSSSGADEQFF.

At least ten counts were recorded for this clonotype. V gene TRBV7-7 combines with J gene TRBJ2-2; TRBD2 might be the D (5 bases). CDR1 is SSHAT and CDR2 is FNYEAQ in the germline V gene (reference sequence). The CDR3 runs to 15 residues. V dropped 2 bases and J dropped 5 bases, with 12 bases sitting between them. In nucleotides, the CDR3 is TGTGCCAGCAGCTTATCCACGGGGTGGACCGGGGAGCTGTTTTTT. Encoded protein: CASSLSTGWTGELFF. The variable domain in full, with the rest retrieved from reference TRBV7-7 and TRBJ2-2, is GAGVSQSPRYKVTKRGQDVTLRCDPISSHATLYWYQQALGQGPEFLTYFNYEAQPDKSGLPSDRFSAERPEGSISTLTIQRTEQRDSAMYRCASSLSTGWTGELFFGEGSRLTVL.

This clonotype was observed at least ten times. The chain links TRBV6-5 to TRBJ1-1, with 8 bases matching TRBD1. V trimming: 6 bases; J trimming: 1 base; junction bases outside the gene matches: 10. CDR1 MNHEY and CDR2 SVGAGI come from the germline V gene. This CDR3 contains 16 residues. The DNA for the CDR3 is TGTGCCAGCAGCACGCTCAGGGGGCGCTCGAACACTGAAGCTTTCTTT. It yields the protein CASSTLRGRSNTEAFF.

This clonotype was counted ten times or more. The chain has TRBV29-1 and TRBJ1-2, with 7 nucleotides matching TRBD1. Germline V gives CDR1 SQVTM, CDR2 ANQGSEA. With 7 bases clipped from V and 2 bases from J, the junction kept 7 bases outside the gene matches. The CDR3 runs 13 residues. The CDR3 sequence is CSAPGQPNYGYTF. In DNA, the CDR3 is TGCAGCGCCCCGGGACAGCCGAACTATGGCTACACCTTC.

This clonotype was observed many times. The chain carries TRBV2 and TRBJ2-1, with TRBD1 matching 8 bases. The CDR3 spans 15 residues. From germline, CDR1 is SNHLY and CDR2 FYNNEI. Trimming removed 5 bases from V and 4 bases from J; junction bases left unmatched: 7. The CDR3 is CASSQTGAGYNEQFF. The CDR3 coding sequence is TGTGCCAGCAGTCAGACAGGGGCCGGATACAATGAGCAGTTCTTC.

This clonotype was recorded many times. This chain links TRBV5-1 with TRBJ1-2; no definite D call. This CDR3 contains 15 residues. V lost 0 bases and J 4 bases, leaving 13 bases between the germline ends. CDR1 SGHRS and CDR2 YFSETQ come from the germline V gene. CDR3 sequence reads: CASSLDGVMVYGYTF. DNA for the CDR3: TGCGCCAGCAGCTTGGACGGGGTAATGGTCTATGGCTACACCTTC.

This clonotype was seen many times. The chain carries TRBV29-1 and TRBJ2-3; a weak D match, TRBD2 (5 bases). Germline values: CDR1 SQVTM, CDR2 ANQGSEA. The CDR3 length is 14 residues. Trimming shortened V by 4 bases and J by 1 base, and 12 bases separated the two germline ends. CDR3 sequence reads: CSVGWGEGTDTQYF. The CDR3 DNA reads as TGCAGCGTTGGATGGGGAGAGGGCACAGATACGCAGTATTTT.

The table lists this clonotype with many counts. This rearrangement joins TRBV5-1 to TRBJ1-1; unclear D gene. V dropped 3 bases and J dropped 5 bases, with 11 bases sitting between them. The germline gives CDR1 SGHRS, CDR2 YFSETQ. The CDR3 spans 13 residues. In DNA form, the CDR3 reads TGCGCCAGCAGCTCCGACGTAGGGACTGAAGCTTTCTTT. The encoded protein is CASSSDVGTEAFF. Together with reference TRBV5-1 and TRBJ1-1, the CDR3 gives the full variable domain: KAGVTQTPRYLIKTRGQQVTLSCSPISGHRSVSWYQQTPGQGLQFLFEYFSETQRNKGNFPGRFSGRQFSNSRSEMNVSTLELGDSALYLCASSSDVGTEAFFGQGTRLTVV.

The chain uses TRBV5-1 and TRBJ1-6; 8 bases line up with TRBD1. Germline V gene sequence: CDR1 SGHRS, CDR2 YFSETQ. V was pared by 4 bases and J by 10 bases, with 7 bases of the junction left unmatched. The CDR3 runs 14 residues. The CDR3 region is CASSLGTGSSPLHF. As DNA, the CDR3 is TGCGCCAGCAGCCTCGGGACAGGAAGCTCACCCCTCCACTTT.